The TCR beta chain described here comes from a study of graft-versus-host responses after intestinal transplantation. Across the study: Tacrolimus plus steroids were given to all recipients for around three years, preceded by anti-thymocyte globulin induction. Study-wide points: Peak levels of circulating GvH clones tracked with early post-transplant HvG declines. In patients with graft-donor T cell macrochimerism, allograft graft-versus-host to host-versus-graft clonal ratios were high. In recipient marrow, GvH clones were found, and some appeared first in ileum or blood.

A remark on this clone: The target antigen is unknown.

Germline V gives CDR1 WNHNN, CDR2 SYGVQD (reference sequence). V was shortened by 3 bases and J by 0 bases, with 7 bases between the two germline ends. This CDR3 is 14 amino acids long. Only in-frame clones appear in the TCRdb table, and some are missing; sequencing was by immunoSEQ multiplex PCR. The sample yields under 100,000 clones, approximately 90% seen once. The input for sequencing was PBMCs, taken around 68 weeks after intestinal transplant. The genes are TRBV10-1 and TRBJ2-3, with D hard to call. This receptor was identified in a human patient who received an intestinal transplant, so some T cells may come from the graft donor. Here the CDR3 reads CASSDWRSTDTQYF. CDR3 nucleotides: TGCGCCAGCAGTGATTGGCGTAGCACAGATACGCAGTATTTT.